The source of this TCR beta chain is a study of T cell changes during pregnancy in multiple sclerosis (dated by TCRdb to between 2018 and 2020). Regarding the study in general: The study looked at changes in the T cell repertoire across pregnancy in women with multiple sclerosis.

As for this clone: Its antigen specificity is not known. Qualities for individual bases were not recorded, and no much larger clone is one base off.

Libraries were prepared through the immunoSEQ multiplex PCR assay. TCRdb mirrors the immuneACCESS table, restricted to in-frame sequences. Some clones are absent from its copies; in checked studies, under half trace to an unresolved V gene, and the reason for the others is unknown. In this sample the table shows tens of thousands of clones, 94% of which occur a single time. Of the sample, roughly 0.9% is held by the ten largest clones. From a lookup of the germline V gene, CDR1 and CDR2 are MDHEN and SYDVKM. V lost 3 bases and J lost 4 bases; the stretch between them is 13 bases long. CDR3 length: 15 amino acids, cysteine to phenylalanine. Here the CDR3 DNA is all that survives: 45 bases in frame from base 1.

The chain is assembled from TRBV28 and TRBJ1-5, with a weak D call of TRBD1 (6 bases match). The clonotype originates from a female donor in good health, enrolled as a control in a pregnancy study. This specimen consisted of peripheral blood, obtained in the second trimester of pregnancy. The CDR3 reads CASSFGRGLNQPQHF. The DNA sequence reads TGTGCCAGCAGTTTTGGCAGGGGCCTTAATCAGCCCCAGCATTTT. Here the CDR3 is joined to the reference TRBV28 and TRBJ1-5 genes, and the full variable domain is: DVKVTQSSRYLVKRTGEKVFLECVQDMDHENMFWYRQDPGLGLRLIYFSYDVKMKEKGDIPEGYSVSREKKERFSLILESASTNQTSMYLCASSFGRGLNQPQHFGDGTRLSIL.